In its sample, the clone carrying this TCR beta chain was seen many times. Antigen unknown. These data come from a study of T cell repertoires in cytomegalovirus infection. Turning to the study itself: Indications of both CMV infection and matching HLA type were provided by public TCR beta signatures.

V shed 5 bases and J 10 bases; nucleotides not matched to a gene: 15. This CDR3 spans 15 amino acids. Study-wide points: People with CMV and the relevant HLA were identified by cumulative public TCR beta family frequency. HLA-C-restricted TCR beta clonotypes specific for CMV led the ex vivo response.

TCRdb fed the reads into MiXCR, producing one record per CDR3 protein. Here the sample spans 170,000 or so distinct CDR3 sequences, approximately 15% being singletons. The V call is TRBV12-3 or TRBV12-4, the J call TRBJ1-1; TRBD1 aligns across 8 bases. The sequenced material came from PBMCs. The receptor was isolated from a human donor in good health (CMV status not recorded). Some clones in this sample may be carry-over from other donors' samples. The CDR3: CASSTSRQGTTAAFF. The CDR3 DNA sequence: TGTGCCAGCAGTACCTCTCGACAGGGGACGACCGCAGCTTTCTTT.